The following is a TCR beta chain sequence with its context. Antigen unknown. Using RNA transcripts as the source, TCR beta CDR3 regions were amplified. Using the HTBI primer set, a first-round RT-PCR was run on the TCR CDR3. MiXCR, run by TCRdb on the multiplex PCR reads, gives a single entry per CDR3 protein. The data hold some 250,000 distinct CDR3 sequences, with less than 15% observed a single time. These data originate in a study of T cells in Graves' hyperthyroidism and ophthalmopathy. Germline assignment: CDR1 DFQATT and CDR2 SNEGSKA (reference sequence). CDR3 length: 15 residues. V was shortened by 0 bases and J by 5 bases, with 16 bases between the two germline ends. General observations from the study: Model output signaled ophthalmopathy a median approximately 6 months ahead of onset.

This chain uses TRBV20-1 with TRBJ2-5; TRBD1 is a possible D gene (6 bases). What was sequenced was blood. The sequence was collected from a woman aged 40 to 55 with Graves' hyperthyroidism that later progressed to Graves' ophthalmopathy. The CDR3 DNA follows: TGCAGTGCTAGAGAGGGGGCTAGTCGGAGGGAGACCCAGTACTTC. It codes for CSAREGASRRETQYF.